The clone carrying this T cell receptor beta chain was seen more than once but under ten times. Its specificity is unknown. V was clipped by 0 bases and J by 1 base; unmatched bases: 0. The CDR3 extends over 15 amino acids. Germline-derived CDR1 and CDR2 are LNHNV and YYDKDF (reference sequence). This entry comes from a study of early T cells in non-severe SARS-CoV-2 infection. In the study overall: Sequencing of bulk RNA from unsorted whole blood was done, without chain pairing.

The protocol attached unique molecular identifiers to individual cDNA molecules. TCRdb reprocessed the 5' RACE reads via MiXCR and lists one record per CDR3 protein. Here the sample spans about 77,000 distinct CDR3 sequences, around 8.7% being singletons. Whole-study results and caveats: VDJdb matching favored anti-spike CD8 responses, missing private and CD4 specificities.

The J gene is TRBJ2-1, the V gene TRBV15, with 7 bases aligning to TRBD2. The receptor was derived from an adult who was a healthcare worker with PCR-confirmed SARS-CoV-2 infection or an uninfected control (not recorded which). Sequencing was performed on whole blood. The CDR3: CATSREGGSYNEQFF. Written as DNA, the CDR3 is TGTGCCACCAGCAGAGAGGGGGGGTCCTACAATGAGCAGTTCTTC.